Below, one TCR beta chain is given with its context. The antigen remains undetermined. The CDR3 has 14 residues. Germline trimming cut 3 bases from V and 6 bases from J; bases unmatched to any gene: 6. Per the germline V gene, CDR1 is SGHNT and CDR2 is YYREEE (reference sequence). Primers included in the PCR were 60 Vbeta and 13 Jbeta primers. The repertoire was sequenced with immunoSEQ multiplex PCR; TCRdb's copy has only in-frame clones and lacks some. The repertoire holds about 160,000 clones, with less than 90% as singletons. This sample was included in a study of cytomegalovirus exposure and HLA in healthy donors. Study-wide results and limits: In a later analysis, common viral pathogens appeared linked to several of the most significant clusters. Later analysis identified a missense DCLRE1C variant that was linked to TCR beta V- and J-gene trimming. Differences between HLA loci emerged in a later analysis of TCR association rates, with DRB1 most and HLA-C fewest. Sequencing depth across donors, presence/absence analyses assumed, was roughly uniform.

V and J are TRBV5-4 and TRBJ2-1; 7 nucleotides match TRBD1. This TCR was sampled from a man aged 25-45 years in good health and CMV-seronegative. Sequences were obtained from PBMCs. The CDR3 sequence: CASSSGQISNEQFF. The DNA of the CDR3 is TGTGCCAGCAGCTCGGGACAGATTTCCAATGAGCAGTTCTTC.